The rows below give T cell receptor beta chains drawn from one sample of a study of blood T cell repertoires in COVID-19. Clones were sequenced by immunoSEQ multiplex PCR, and TCRdb holds only the in-frame ones, with some missing. The sample shows about 150,000 clones, around 85% of them seen only once. Material: peripheral blood. These receptors were obtained from a man between 60 and 70 years old with COVID-19, enrolled during active disease. CDR3s include the opening cysteine and the closing phenylalanine or tryptophan. A D gene is named only where the DNA matches it firmly. Size values are once, few and many counts, or a class for expanded clones, and some rows have none.

>TRBV5-8|TRBJ2-5|NA|once
CASSLEGRGQETQYF
TGTGCCAGCAGCTTGGAAGGCAGGGGTCAAGAGACCCAGTACTTC
>TRBV4-2|TRBJ2-4|TRBD1|NA
CASSQAGTDGGKNIQYF
TGTGCCAGCAGCCAAGCGGGGACAGACGGCGGCAAAAACATTCAGTACTTC
>TRBV11-2|TRBJ2-1|NA|NA
CASSLLSGSRNEQFF
TGTGCCAGCAGCTTGTTATCGGGATCCCGCAATGAGCAGTTCTTC
>TRBV19|TRBJ1-5|TRBD1|NA
CASSRTGRNQPQHF
TGTGCCAGTAGCCGGACAGGGCGCAATCAGCCCCAGCATTTT
>TRBV4-1|TRBJ1-5|NA|NA
CASSQGGQQNQPQHF
TGCGCCAGCAGCCAGGGCGGACAGCAGAATCAGCCCCAGCATTTT
>TRBV28|TRBJ2-7|NA|NA
CASGGAPEQYF
TGTGCCAGCGGGGGGGCGCCCGAGCAGTACTTC
>TRBV20-1|TRBJ2-7|NA|few
CSAQTGSEQYF
TGCAGTGCGCAAACAGGGAGCGAGCAGTACTTC
>TRBV20-1|TRBJ1-5|TRBD1|NA
CSASKPSTGGRNQPQHF
TGCAGTGCTAGTAAACCCTCGACAGGGGGCAGGAATCAGCCCCAGCATTTT
>TRBV7-2|TRBJ1-2|TRBD1|NA
CASSLISRTGDGYTF
TGTGCCAGCAGCTTAATAAGTAGGACAGGGGATGGCTACACCTTC
>TRBV2|TRBJ2-5|TRBD2|NA
CASSEWGLGGETQYF
TGTGCCAGCAGTGAATGGGGACTAGGGGGGGAGACCCAGTACTTC
>TRBV3-1/TRBV3-2|TRBJ2-1|NA|NA
CASSLKGLSYNEQFF
TGTGCCAGCAGCCTAAAGGGACTTTCCTACAATGAGCAGTTCTTC
>TRBV9|TRBJ1-1|NA|NA
CASSGTTNTEAFF
TGTGCCAGCAGCGGGACTACGAACACTGAAGCTTTCTTT
>TRBV7-3|TRBJ2-1|TRBD2|once
CASSSGLAGEDEQFF
TGTGCCAGCAGTTCGGGACTAGCGGGAGAGGATGAGCAGTTCTTC
>TRBV19|TRBJ1-5|TRBD1|NA
CASIRTGGNGNQPQHF
TGTGCCAGTATAAGGACAGGGGGGAATGGCAATCAGCCCCAGCATTTT
>TRBV19|TRBJ1-5|TRBD1|NA
CARDRGTYSNQPQHF
TGTGCCCGGGACAGGGGAACGTATAGCAATCAGCCCCAGCATTTT
>TRBV7-3|TRBJ2-3|NA|NA
CASSLEIGYTQYF
TGTGCCAGCAGCTTAGAAATTGGCTATACGCAGTATTTT
>TRBV7-8|TRBJ1-2|TRBD1|NA
CASSLNRGYGYTF
TGTGCCAGCAGCTTAAACAGGGGCTATGGCTACACCTTC
>TRBV28|TRBJ1-3|NA|NA
CASIKLGTGGNTIYF
TGTGCCAGCATCAAGCTAGGCACGGGAGGAAACACCATATATTTT
>TRBV27|TRBJ2-7|TRBD1|NA
CASRPQGVSSYEQYF
TGTGCCAGCAGACCACAGGGGGTTTCTTCCTACGAGCAGTACTTC
>TRBV9|TRBJ1-2|NA|NA
CASSVDGGYTF
TGTGCCAGCAGCGTAGACGGTGGCTACACCTTC
>TRBV19|TRBJ1-2|NA|NA
CASGRTSGASYGYTF
TGTGCCAGTGGCCGGACGTCAGGGGCGAGCTATGGCTACACCTTC
>TRBV7-2|TRBJ2-5|TRBD2|NA
CASSLGGEGETQYF
TGTGCCAGCAGCTTAGGGGGGGAGGGGGAGACCCAGTACTTC
>TRBV9|TRBJ2-1|NA|NA
CASSVAPTSSQFF
TGTGCCAGCAGCGTAGCTCCGACATCGTCCCAGTTCTTC
>TRBV21-1|TRBJ2-1|NA|NA
CASNDFRHSYNEQFF
TGTGCCAGCAATGACTTCCGCCACTCCTACAATGAGCAGTTCTTC
>TRBV2|TRBJ1-2|NA|NA
CASSEDTPYQGYTF
TGTGCCAGCAGTGAAGATACCCCTTATCAGGGCTACACCTTC
>TRBV29-1|TRBJ1-1|TRBD1|once
CSANGQGGTEAFF
TGCAGCGCTAACGGACAGGGTGGCACTGAAGCTTTCTTT
>TRBV5-1|TRBJ2-2|TRBD2|few
CASSLVSTSGRALPGELFF
TGCGCCAGCAGCTTGGTCTCGACTAGCGGGAGGGCCCTCCCCGGGGAGCTGTTTTTT
>TRBV6-2/TRBV6-3|TRBJ2-2|TRBD2|NA
CASSYKLAGRTGELFF
TGTGCCAGCAGTTATAAGCTAGCGGGACGTACCGGGGAGCTGTTTTTT
>TRBV25-1|TRBJ1-1|NA|NA
CASSELRVGNTEAFF
TGTGCCAGCAGTGAATTGAGGGTGGGTAACACTGAAGCTTTCTTT
>TRBV28|TRBJ1-5|NA|few
CASSPFRGGGNQPQHF
TGTGCCAGCAGTCCCTTTCGGGGAGGGGGCAATCAGCCCCAGCATTTT
>TRBV29-1|TRBJ1-1|NA|NA
CSVYDGRGTEAFF
TGCAGCGTTTACGATGGGAGGGGGACTGAAGCTTTCTTT
>TRBV19|TRBJ2-4|TRBD1|NA
CASSPPPQGIAKNIQYF
TGTGCCAGTAGTCCACCCCCACAGGGGATAGCCAAAAACATTCAGTACTTC
>TRBV7-2|TRBJ2-2|TRBD1|NA
CASSLKPEGAGGELFF
TGTGCCAGCAGCTTGAAGCCCGAGGGGGCGGGCGGGGAGCTGTTTTTT
>TRBV11-3|TRBJ2-1|NA|NA
CASSSVQVSYNEQFF
TGTGCCAGCAGCTCCGTCCAGGTCTCATACAATGAGCAGTTCTTC
>TRBV3-1/TRBV3-2|TRBJ2-3|TRBD2|NA
CASSRAGGPVQTDTQYF
TGTGCCAGCAGCAGAGCGGGGGGGCCGGTTCAAACAGATACGCAGTATTTT
>TRBV1|TRBJ2-7|NA|NA
CTSSHTTGGLYEQYF
TGCACCAGCAGCCACACGACAGGGGGCTTATACGAGCAGTACTTC
>TRBV7-9|TRBJ1-6|NA|NA
CASSTSGGWYGTPLHF
TGTGCCAGCAGCACTTCCGGGGGATGGTACGGGACACCCCTCCACTTT
>TRBV7-9|TRBJ1-1|NA|NA
CASSSSDTEAFF
TGTGCCAGCAGCTCCTCTGACACTGAAGCTTTCTTT
>TRBV5-1|TRBJ1-1|NA|NA
CASSEPLNTEAFF
TGCGCCAGCAGTGAGCCCCTAAACACTGAAGCTTTCTTT
>TRBV11-3|TRBJ1-4|NA|NA
CASSLSSGTGNEKLFF
TGTGCCAGCAGCTTATCATCCGGGACTGGGAATGAAAAACTGTTTTTT
>TRBV5-8|TRBJ1-1|NA|NA
CASSLYLEGSAEAFF
TGTGCCAGCAGCTTGTACCTGGAAGGGAGCGCTGAAGCTTTCTTT
>TRBV6-5|TRBJ1-4|TRBD1|NA
CASKPGQGSEKLFF
TGTGCCAGCAAACCGGGACAGGGTTCCGAAAAACTGTTTTTT
>TRBV12-5|TRBJ1-1|NA|NA
CASGLRRGTEAFF
TGTGCTAGTGGTTTGAGGAGAGGCACTGAAGCTTTCTTT
>TRBV19|TRBJ2-3|TRBD2|few
CASSSMTSGGRDTQYF
TGTGCCAGTAGTAGTATGACTAGCGGGGGACGGGATACGCAGTATTTT
>TRBV7-8|TRBJ1-5|NA|once
CASSLARGQGQPQHF
TGTGCCAGCAGCTTAGCGCGTGGGCAGGGTCAGCCCCAGCATTTT
>TRBV7-3|TRBJ2-6|NA|few
CASSFEGTPGANVLTF
TGTGCCAGCAGCTTCGAGGGTACTCCTGGGGCCAACGTCCTGACTTTC
>TRBV2|TRBJ2-2|NA|NA
CASTSGVNTGELFF
TGTGCCAGCACCTCCGGGGTAAACACCGGGGAGCTGTTTTTT
>TRBV13|TRBJ2-7|TRBD2|once
CASSWTRGYEQYF
TGTGCCAGCAGCTGGACTAGAGGCTACGAGCAGTACTTC
>TRBV15|TRBJ1-3|NA|NA
CATSRLGPGNTIYF
TGTGCCACCTCAAGGCTGGGGCCTGGAAACACCATATATTTT
>TRBV27|TRBJ1-5|NA|NA
CASSLRGFGQPQHF
TGTGCCAGCAGTTTACGGGGTTTCGGACAGCCCCAGCATTTT
>TRBV5-1|TRBJ2-7|TRBD2|few
CASSSGLAGVEQYF
TGCGCCAGCAGCTCGGGACTAGCGGGGGTCGAGCAGTACTTC
>TRBV6-4|TRBJ2-2|NA|NA
CASTVEQGGTGELFF
TGTGCCAGCACCGTTGAACAGGGGGGGACCGGGGAGCTGTTTTTT
>TRBV24-1|TRBJ1-5|NA|NA
CATSALGGQPQHF
TGTGCCACCAGTGCCCTCGGAGGTCAGCCCCAGCATTTT
>TRBV7-8|TRBJ2-7|NA|NA
CASSLAGQVTYEQYF
TGTGCCAGCAGCTTAGCGGGGCAGGTAACCTACGAGCAGTACTTC
>TRBV4-3|TRBJ1-6|TRBD1|NA
CASSSGQGILPLHF
TGCGCCAGCAGCTCGGGACAGGGGATATTACCCCTCCACTTT
>TRBV2|TRBJ1-5|NA|few
CASSRWGRDQPQHF
TGTGCCAGCAGTCGGTGGGGCAGGGATCAGCCCCAGCATTTT
>TRBV5-1|TRBJ1-2|NA|NA
CASSSQALNYGYTF
TGCGCCAGCAGCTCCCAGGCCCTGAACTATGGCTACACCTTC
>TRBV2|TRBJ1-1|NA|once
CASSMGENTEAFF
TGTGCCAGCAGTATGGGAGAGAACACTGAAGCTTTCTTT
>TRBV6-4|TRBJ1-5|NA|NA
CASSPGSRNQPQHF
TGTGCCAGCAGCCCAGGGTCGCGGAATCAGCCCCAGCATTTT
>TRBV5-4|TRBJ1-2|TRBD1|NA
CASRPDRDYGYTF
TGTGCCAGCAGGCCAGACAGGGACTATGGCTACACCTTC